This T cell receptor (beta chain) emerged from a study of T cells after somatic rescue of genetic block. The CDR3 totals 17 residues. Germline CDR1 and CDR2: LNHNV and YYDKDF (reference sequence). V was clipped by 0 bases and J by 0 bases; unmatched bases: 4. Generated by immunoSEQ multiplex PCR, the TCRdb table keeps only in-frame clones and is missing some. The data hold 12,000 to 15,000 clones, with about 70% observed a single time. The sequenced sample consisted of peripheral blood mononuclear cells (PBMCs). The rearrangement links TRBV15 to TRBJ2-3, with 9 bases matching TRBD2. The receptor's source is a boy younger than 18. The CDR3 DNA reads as TGTGCCACCAGCAGAGAGATCACTAGCGGGAGCACAGATACGCAGTATTTT. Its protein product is CATSREITSGSTDTQYF.